These 21 T cell receptor beta chains were sequenced from one sample in a study of T cells in localized non-small cell lung cancer. Profiled with immunoSEQ multiplex PCR; TCRdb holds only in-frame clones, not every one. The sample holds under 40,000 clones, almost 90% seen once. The sequencing used peripheral blood, collected before any cancer treatment. These receptors were taken from a woman aged 35-75 years with stage I lung adenocarcinoma.

The chain links TRBV18 to TRBJ1-1; D unresolved. V lost 4 bases, J lost 3 bases, and 12 bases lay in between. The CDR3 runs to 14 residues. CDR1 KGHSH and CDR2 LQKENI come from the germline V gene. CDR3 nucleotides: TGTGCCAGCTCACGTCCCGAACAGTACACTGAAGCTTTCTTT. This translates into CASSRPEQYTEAFF.

The chain employs TRBV16 and TRBJ1-2; perhaps TRBD1 as D (5 bases). The CDR3 is 15 residues long. Germline CDR1 is KGHSY and CDR2 is FQNENV. Trimming took off 2 bases at V and 7 bases at J, with 17 bases between the two ends. Here the CDR3 DNA reads TGTGCCAGCAGCCAAACAGGTTCCGGGGCGAGTGGCTACACCTTC. This encodes CASSQTGSGASGYTF.

For this clone: At one boundary the junction diverges from the germline segment, which might be a read error. This chain connects TRBV18 to TRBJ1-6; 9 bases agree with TRBD1. CDR3 size: 14 residues. Germline CDR1 reads KGHSH; CDR2 reads LQKENI. DNA for the CDR3: TGTGCCACCTCAAGGGACAGGGTTAATTCACCCCTCCACTTT. It specifies CATSRDRVNSPLHF.

V usage is TRBV7-2 and J usage is TRBJ2-5; perhaps TRBD1 as D (5 bases). The CDR3 runs 15 residues. Germline CDR1 is SGHTA and CDR2 is FQGNSA. The V gene lost 0 bases and the J gene lost 6 bases, with 14 bases spanning the gap. The CDR3 nucleotides read TGTGCCAGCAGCTTAGCCGGGTCAGGGTCAAAGACCCAGTACTTC. It yields the protein CASSLAGSGSKTQYF.

The J gene is TRBJ2-2, the V gene TRBV27, with 9 nucleotides matching TRBD2. The J segment lost 7 bases and the V segment lost 2 bases, leaving 11 bases of the junction unmatched. CDR3 size: 17 residues. CDR1 and CDR2 from the germline V gene are MNHEY and SMNVEV (reference sequence). CDR3 DNA: TGTGCCAGCAGTTTACGACTGGCGGGGGGGCAGCACGGGGAGCTGTTTTTT. Translation: CASSLRLAGGQHGELFF.

The table lists this clone with a count of one. This chain uses TRBV30 with TRBJ2-3; 10 nucleotides agree with TRBD1. Trimming cost V 2 bases and J 5 bases; bases outside gene matches: 10. Looked up from germline, CDR1 is GTSNPN and CDR2 is SVGIG (reference sequence). The CDR3 extends over 16 amino acids. CDR3 bases: TGTGCCTGGAGTCCCACCCCGGGACAGGGGCAAGATACGCAGTATTTT. Protein: CAWSPTPGQGQDTQYF.

CDR3 nucleotide sequence: TGTGCCAGCAGTTGGACTAGCGGGGGGGCAGGAGATACGCAGTATTTT. Residues: CASSWTSGGAGDTQYF. This chain joins TRBV6-5 and TRBJ2-3; 15 nucleotides align to TRBD2. Trimming took 4 bases from V and 5 from J; bases not matched to a gene: 4. Germline V CDR1 and CDR2: MNHEY, SVGAGI. This CDR3 has 16 residues.

The chain has TRBV6-1 and TRBJ1-5; maybe TRBD1 (6 bases). Germline assignment: CDR1 MNHNS and CDR2 SASEGT. V was trimmed by 7 bases and J by 1 base, leaving 14 bases between them. There are 15 residues in the CDR3. DNA for the CDR3: TGTGCCAGCATATTCGGGACAAAAAGCAATCAGCCCCAGCATTTT. Protein sequence: CASIFGTKSNQPQHF.

This rearrangement joins TRBV7-2 to TRBJ2-3; D is ambiguous. The V end lost 5 bases, the J end lost 8 bases, and 11 bases lay between the germline ends. The CDR3 has 12 amino acids. Germline V gene data show CDR1 as SGHTA and CDR2 as FQGNSA. The CDR3 DNA sequence: TGTGCCAGCAGCCCGCAGTTGGTTACGCAGTATTTT. This gives the protein CASSPQLVTQYF.

The rearrangement links TRBV4-3 to TRBJ2-3; D is uncertain. The V and J ends lost 0 bases and 7 bases respectively, with 14 bases between them. This CDR3 contains 15 residues. CDR1 and CDR2 from the germline V gene are LGHNA and YSLEER. For the CDR3, the DNA is TGCGCCAGCAGCCAAGATTCGGGTACGCGCAATACGCAGTATTTT. Its protein is CASSQDSGTRNTQYF.

This chain joins TRBV27 and TRBJ2-5; 7 bases fit TRBD2. Germline values: CDR1 MNHEY, CDR2 SMNVEV (reference sequence). The junction had 1 base not matched to a gene; V was cut back by 4 bases and J by 2 bases. The CDR3 spans 13 residues. The CDR3 DNA sequence: TGTGCCAGCAGTTGGGGACTACAAGAGACCCAGTACTTC. It translates to CASSWGLQETQYF.

The CDR3 nucleotides are TGTGCCAGCAGCTTAGCGAGGGGACTAGCGGGGGCTCGCGACAATGAGCAGTTCTTC. Translated, it gives CASSLARGLAGARDNEQFF. This chain connects TRBV7-2 to TRBJ2-1; 14 bases align to TRBD2. Germline V lookup: CDR1 SGHTA, CDR2 FQGNSA. V dropped 0 bases and J dropped 5; count of bases not matched to a gene: 9. The CDR3 is 19 amino acids.

The V gene is TRBV19, the J gene TRBJ1-1; 8 bases line up with TRBD1. The V and J ends lost 4 bases and 7 bases, in that order; junction bases with no gene match: 11. The CDR3 totals 15 residues. The germline V gene has CDR1 LNHDA and CDR2 SQIVND (reference sequence). CDR3 sequence: CASSNTDRVGLEAFF. CDR3 bases: TGTGCCAGTAGTAATACGGACAGGGTTGGTCTTGAAGCTTTCTTT. Based on the CDR3 plus reference TRBV19 and TRBJ1-1, the full variable domain is DGGITQSPKYLFRKEGQNVTLSCEQNLNHDAMYWYRQDPGQGLRLIYYSQIVNDFQKGDIAEGYSVSREKKESFPLTVTSAQKNPTAFYLCASSNTDRVGLEAFFGQGTRLTVV.

The J gene is TRBJ2-3, the V gene TRBV7-9, with no clear D. The CDR3 totals 16 residues. Germline V gene sequence: CDR1 SEHNR, CDR2 FQNEAQ (reference sequence). V was shortened by 5 bases and J by 0 bases, with 15 bases between the two germline ends. The CDR3, as DNA: TGTGCCAGCAGCCTATATGAAAGCCCTAGCACAGATACGCAGTATTTT. Encoded protein: CASSLYESPSTDTQYF.

The V gene is TRBV19, the J gene TRBJ2-5; D possibly matches TRBD1 or TRBD2 (5 bases each). Per the germline V gene, CDR1 is LNHDA and CDR2 is SQIVND (reference sequence). Trimming removed 5 bases from V and 4 bases from J, with 14 bases in between. CDR3 length: 14 residues. In nucleotides, the CDR3 is TGTGCCAGTAGTTCGAACGGGGCCGGAGAGACCCAGTACTTC. Residues: CASSSNGAGETQYF.

The V and J genes are TRBV10-3 and TRBJ2-3; D remains ambiguous. V was pared by 9 bases and J by 5 bases, with 12 bases between. The CDR3 spans 12 residues. CDR1 ENHRY and CDR2 SYGVKD come from the germline V gene. CDR3 DNA: TGTGCCATTTACGAGTCTGGAGATACGCAGTATTTT. Translated: CAIYESGDTQYF.

The chain has TRBV7-2 and TRBJ1-2; weak D call: TRBD1 (5 bases). Germline assignment: CDR1 SGHTA and CDR2 FQGNSA. V was trimmed by 0 bases and J by 5 bases, leaving 7 bases between them. There are 13 residues in the CDR3. The CDR3 protein is CASSLARDYGYTF. In DNA, the CDR3 is TGTGCCAGCAGCTTAGCCAGGGATTATGGCTACACCTTC. The entire variable domain, with the rest obtained from reference TRBV7-2 and TRBJ1-2, is as follows: GAGVSQSPSNKVTEKGKDVELRCDPISGHTALYWYRQSLGQGLEFLIYFQGNSAPDKSGLPSDRFSAERTGGSVSTLTIQRTQQEDSAVYLCASSLARDYGYTFGSGTRLTVV.

The chain employs TRBV4-3 and TRBJ1-2; TRBD1 aligns across 9 bases. V was pared by 4 bases and J by 2 bases, with 8 bases of the junction left unmatched. Germline V gives CDR1 LGHNA, CDR2 YSLEER. The CDR3 runs 16 residues. This CDR3 is CASSRLGGQGNYGYTF. The CDR3, as DNA: TGCGCCAGCAGCCGTCTAGGGGGACAGGGCAACTATGGCTACACCTTC.

This clone was seen once. In DNA, the CDR3 is TGTGCCAGCAGCCCGGGTCAGCATCGGGATACGCAGTATTTT. This codes for CASSPGQHRDTQYF. This chain uses TRBV7-6 with TRBJ2-3, with D unresolved. The CDR3 runs to 14 residues. Germline-derived CDR1 and CDR2 are SGHVS and FNYEAQ. V was clipped by 5 bases and J by 6 bases, with 15 bases between them. Supplemented by reference TRBV7-6 and TRBJ2-3, the full variable domain reads GAGVSQSPRYKVTKRGQDVALRCDPISGHVSLYWYRQALGQGPEFLTYFNYEAQQDKSGLPNDRFSAERPEGSISTLTIQRTEQRDSAMYRCASSPGQHRDTQYFGPGTRLTVL.

The genes are TRBV5-1 and TRBJ2-1; D gene ambiguous. Germline CDR1 reads SGHRS; CDR2 reads YFSETQ. V was pared by 2 bases and J by 5 bases, with 8 bases between. The CDR3 loop spans 13 amino acids. CDR3 in amino acids: CASSLVRDNEQFF. DNA of the CDR3: TGCGCCAGCAGCTTAGTCCGCGACAATGAGCAGTTCTTC.

The gene calls are TRBV27 and TRBJ2-5, with TRBD1 as a possible D gene (5 bases). The CDR3 is made up of 13 amino acids. V lost 8 bases to trimming and J lost 1 base, with 11 bases between them. CDR1 and CDR2 from the germline V gene are MNHEY and SMNVEV (reference sequence). In nucleotides, the CDR3 is TGTGCCAGCGGGAAAGACAGCCAAGAGACCCAGTACTTC. As protein: CASGKDSQETQYF.